This TCR beta chain was documented in a study of T-cell memory formation after mild COVID-19. In TCRdb, the 5' RACE reads were re-called with MiXCR into one record per CDR3 protein. The sample has a few hundred thousand distinct CDR3 sequences, around 16% seen once; the top ten hold 22%. The sequencing sample was made of PBMCs or a T cell subset sorted from them (not recorded which). The TCR was taken from a man aged 18 to 29 who had mild COVID-19 (a few samples of this study predate the infection). Cell type and time point are not known.

CDR3 nucleotide sequence: TGTGCCATCAGTGAAGGGACAGGGGGCTCGTCTTTCTTT. Amino acids: CAISEGTGGSSFF. The rearrangement links TRBV10-3 to TRBJ1-1; 12 bases are a match to TRBD1. CDR3 size: 13 residues. Germline-derived CDR1 and CDR2 are ENHRY and SYGVKD. The V gene end was trimmed by 3 bases and the J gene end by 12 bases; junction bases not matched to a gene: 5.